Listed here are 22 T cell receptor beta chains from one sample, sequenced in a study of STAT5B mutations in CD4+ large granular lymphocyte leukemia. Some clones are missing from TCRdb's copy, which holds only in-frame ones; the method was immunoSEQ multiplex PCR. This table has nearly 35,000 clones, around three quarters appearing once. The material sequenced was CD4+ T cells from blood buffy coats. These receptors were collected from a human donor in good health.

V and J are TRBV11-2 and TRBJ1-6; D uncertain. Per the germline V gene, CDR1 is SGHAT and CDR2 is FQNNGV. The V end lost 6 bases, the J end lost 0 bases, and 12 bases lay between the germline ends. The CDR3 covers 16 residues. The DNA of the CDR3 is TGTGCCAGCAGGGAGATGGGGAGCTCCTATAATTCACCCCTCCACTTT. It codes for CASREMGSSYNSPLHF.

V is TRBV4-2 and J is TRBJ1-2; tentatively, D is TRBD1 (5 bases). This CDR3 has 16 amino acids. V lost 0 bases to trimming and J lost 4 bases, with 15 bases between them. The germline CDR1 and CDR2 sequences are LGHNA and YNFKEQ. CDR3 bases: TGTGCCAGCAGCCAAGATGGGTCGGGCGGGACCTATGGCTACACCTTC. Its translation is CASSQDGSGGTYGYTF.

The chain is built from TRBV2 and TRBJ1-5; 10 nucleotides match TRBD1. Germline V CDR1 and CDR2: SNHLY, FYNNEI. This CDR3 has 15 amino acids. V trimming: 5 bases; J trimming: 4 bases; junction bases outside the gene matches: 5. CDR3 in amino acids: CASSTDRGKNQPQHF. In nucleotides, the CDR3 is TGTGCCAGCAGTACGGACAGGGGGAAGAATCAGCCCCAGCATTTT.

The chain employs TRBV19 and TRBJ2-1; D is possibly TRBD2 (6 bases). V lost 1 base and J 0 bases, leaving 10 bases between the germline ends. This CDR3 comprises 16 residues. Germline loops: CDR1 LNHDA, CDR2 SQIVND (reference sequence). The CDR3 nucleotides are TGTGCCAGTAGTATAGCCCCCGGGGGCTCCTACAATGAGCAGTTCTTC. Translated, it gives CASSIAPGGSYNEQFF.

The genes are TRBV6-5 and TRBJ1-2; weak D call: TRBD1 (5 bases). The V end was cut by 5 bases, the J end by 1 base, with 11 bases between. From germline, CDR1 is MNHEY and CDR2 SVGAGI. CDR3 length: 14 amino acids. CDR3 DNA sequence: TGTGCCAGCAGTAGGGGCATCGATAACTATGGCTACACCTTC. This gives the protein CASSRGIDNYGYTF.

The chain has TRBV6-1 and TRBJ2-1; 10 bases are shared with TRBD1. The CDR3 is 15 residues long. Losses at the gene ends were 1 base for V and 6 bases for J; bases not matched to a gene: 3. The V gene's germline CDR1 is MNHNS and CDR2 SASEGT. CDR3 residues: CASSEVGTGANEQFF. As DNA, the CDR3 is TGTGCCAGCAGTGAAGTTGGGACAGGGGCCAATGAGCAGTTCTTC.

The chain employs TRBV7-9 and TRBJ2-2, with 9 bases lining up with TRBD1. Germline CDR1 SEHNR, CDR2 FQNEAQ (reference sequence). J lost 6 bases, V lost 6 bases, and 14 bases had no gene match. This CDR3 has 17 residues. CDR3 protein: CASSASVGQGKAGELFF. The CDR3 nucleotides read TGTGCCAGCAGTGCTTCCGTCGGACAGGGGAAGGCCGGGGAGCTGTTTTTT. The full variable domain, its missing parts supplied by reference TRBV7-9 and TRBJ2-2, is DTGVSQNPRHKITKRGQNVTFRCDPISEHNRLYWYRQTLGQGPEFLTYFQNEAQLEKSRLLSDRFSAERPKGSFSTLEIQRTEQGDSAMYLCASSASVGQGKAGELFFGEGSRLTVL.

CDR3: CAWRATALVTDTQYF. As DNA, the CDR3 is TGTGCCTGGAGGGCAACTGCCCTAGTTACAGATACGCAGTATTTT. V is TRBV30 and J is TRBJ2-3; D remains unclear. From germline, CDR1 is GTSNPN and CDR2 SVGIG (reference sequence). This CDR3 is 15 amino acids long. Trimming took off 3 bases at V and 3 bases at J, with 16 bases between the two ends.

V is TRBV7-8 and J is TRBJ2-3; D is uncertain. The CDR3 is 15 amino acids. Germline values: CDR1 SGHVS, CDR2 FQNEAQ. Trimming stripped 1 base from V and 0 bases from J, with 8 bases between. Here the CDR3 reads CASSLGWGSTDTQYF. The CDR3 coding sequence is TGTGCCAGCAGCTTAGGGTGGGGAAGCACAGATACGCAGTATTTT.

The genes are TRBV29-1 and TRBJ1-1; D is undetermined. Trimming removed 1 base at V and 0 bases at J, with 6 bases between. Germline CDR1 reads SQVTM; CDR2 reads ANQGSEA. CDR3 length equals 13 residues. The CDR3 here is CSVEGRMNTEAFF. For the CDR3, the DNA is TGCAGCGTTGAAGGACGGATGAACACTGAAGCTTTCTTT.

This chain joins TRBV5-6 and TRBJ1-2; no clear D gene. Trimming took 0 bases from V and 1 from J, leaving 10 bases between them. There are 15 residues in the CDR3. Germline CDR1 is SGHDT and CDR2 is YYEEEE. This CDR3 is CASSLGPTNNYGYTF. In DNA form, the CDR3 reads TGTGCCAGCAGCTTGGGGCCTACAAATAACTATGGCTACACCTTC.

The V and J genes are TRBV6-5 and TRBJ1-1; no clear D gene. Trimming left V 4 bases short and J 4 bases short, with 10 bases between. The CDR3 length is 13 residues. Per the germline V gene, CDR1 is MNHEY and CDR2 is SVGAGI. The CDR3 spells CASSSARATEAFF. CDR3 DNA sequence: TGTGCCAGCAGTTCCGCGAGGGCCACTGAAGCTTTCTTT.

CDR3 DNA sequence: TGTGCCAGCAGTGAGTCGGCCATGACGGGCACAGATACGCAGTATTTT. As protein: CASSESAMTGTDTQYF. The V call is TRBV6-1, the J call TRBJ2-3; no definite D call. This CDR3 comprises 16 residues. The V and J ends lost 3 bases and 1 base respectively, with 14 bases between them. CDR1 is MNHNS and CDR2 is SASEGT in the germline V gene.

The table lists this clone with a few counts. The chain links TRBV4-1 to TRBJ1-2; D might be TRBD1 (5 bases). V was shortened by 0 bases and J by 4 bases, with 21 bases between the two germline ends. CDR3 length: 18 amino acids. Germline CDR1 MGHRA, CDR2 YSYEKL. The CDR3 loop reads CASSQDLSEGARVYGYTF. CDR3 in DNA: TGCGCCAGCAGCCAAGATCTGTCGGAAGGGGCACGGGTCTATGGCTACACCTTC.

The chain is built from TRBV12-5 and TRBJ1-3; 8 bases are a match to TRBD1. Trimming took 5 bases from V and 2 from J; bases not matched to a gene: 5. Germline V gene lookup returns CDR1 LGHNT and CDR2 FRNRAP. The CDR3 contains 15 residues. CDR3 amino acids: CASGLRTGTGNTIYF. The DNA of the CDR3 is TGTGCTAGTGGTCTCAGGACAGGGACTGGAAACACCATATATTTT.

A note on this clone: The same CDR3 arises from other DNA sequences in this sample as well. This chain connects TRBV5-4 to TRBJ1-2; D possibly corresponds to TRBD1 (5 bases). The V gene's germline CDR1 is SGHNT and CDR2 YYREEE (reference sequence). The CDR3 length is 12 residues. V dropped 0 bases and J dropped 8 bases, with 8 bases sitting between them. CDR3 sequence (DNA): TGTGCCAGCAGCTTGGATGGGGACGGCTACACCTTC. Translation gives CASSLDGDGYTF.

The rearrangement joins TRBV5-5 to TRBJ2-2; the D call may be TRBD1 or TRBD2 (5 bases each). The CDR3 has 14 amino acids. Per the germline V gene, CDR1 is SGHKS and CDR2 is YYEKEE (reference sequence). Trimming removed 6 bases at V and 0 bases at J, with 9 bases between. This chain's CDR3 is CASTRGTNTGELFF. The CDR3 DNA sequence: TGTGCCAGCACCCGGGGCACGAACACCGGGGAGCTGTTTTTT.

The J gene is TRBJ2-7, the V gene TRBV30; D may be TRBD1 or TRBD2 (6 bases each). This CDR3 contains 16 residues. The ends were cut back, 1 base at V and 0 bases at J, with 16 bases in the middle. Germline CDR1 GTSNPN, CDR2 SVGIG (reference sequence). CDR3 nucleotides: TGTGCCTGGAGTGGGACGGGGGCCCGTTACTCCTACGAGCAGTACTTC. As protein: CAWSGTGARYSYEQYF. Filled out from reference TRBV30 and TRBJ2-7, the complete variable domain reads SQTIHQWPATLVQPVGSPLSLECTVEGTSNPNLYWYRQAAGRGLQLLFYSVGIGQISSEVPQNLSASRPQDRQFILSSKKLLLSDSGFYLCAWSGTGARYSYEQYFGPGTRLTVT.

A single count supports this clone. The V call is TRBV18, the J call TRBJ1-1; D may be TRBD1 (6 bases). In germline, CDR1 is KGHSH, CDR2 LQKENI. The CDR3 loop spans 15 amino acids. V was pared by 4 bases and J by 0 bases, with 12 bases between. The CDR3 region has the DNA TGTGCCAGCTCACTTCCGACAGGCTTGAACACTGAAGCTTTCTTT. This sequence encodes CASSLPTGLNTEAFF.

The V call is TRBV19, the J call TRBJ1-1; no firm D call. Germline CDR1 LNHDA, CDR2 SQIVND (reference sequence). This CDR3 contains 12 residues. V was cut by 1 base and J by 7 bases, with 7 bases left in between. The CDR3 protein is CASSIVPDEAFF. CDR3 in DNA: TGTGCCAGTAGTATAGTGCCGGATGAAGCTTTCTTT.

This clone was picked up one time. This chain links TRBV10-3 with TRBJ1-3, with a possible D match to TRBD1 (5 bases). V gave up 10 bases and J gave up 0 bases, with 28 bases separating them. The germline gives CDR1 ENHRY, CDR2 SYGVKD. There are 19 residues in the CDR3. CDR3 nucleotides: TGTGCCACCAAACTCTTCCCCACCCAGGGTCAGAGCTCTGGAAACACCATATATTTT. Translation: CATKLFPTQGQSSGNTIYF.

The rearrangement uses TRBV29-1 and TRBJ1-1; tentative D call: TRBD1 (6 bases). CDR3 length: 14 residues. Deletions cut 7 bases from V and 2 bases from J, with 17 bases between. CDR1 and CDR2 (germline): SQVTM, ANQGSEA. CDR3 loop: CSAKAPTGNTEAFF. The CDR3 DNA sequence: TGCAGCGCCAAGGCTCCGACAGGTAACACTGAAGCTTTCTTT.